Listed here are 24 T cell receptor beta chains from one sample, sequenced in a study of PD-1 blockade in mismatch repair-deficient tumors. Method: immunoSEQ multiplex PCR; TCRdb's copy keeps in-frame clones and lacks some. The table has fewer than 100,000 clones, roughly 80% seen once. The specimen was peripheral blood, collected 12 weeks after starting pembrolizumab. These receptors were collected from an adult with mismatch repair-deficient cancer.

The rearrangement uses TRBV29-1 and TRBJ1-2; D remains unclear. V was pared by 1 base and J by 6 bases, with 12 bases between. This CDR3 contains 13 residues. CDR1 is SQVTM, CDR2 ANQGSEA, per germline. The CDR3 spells CSVEVSSEHGYTF. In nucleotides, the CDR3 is TGCAGCGTTGAAGTGTCCAGCGAACATGGCTACACCTTC.

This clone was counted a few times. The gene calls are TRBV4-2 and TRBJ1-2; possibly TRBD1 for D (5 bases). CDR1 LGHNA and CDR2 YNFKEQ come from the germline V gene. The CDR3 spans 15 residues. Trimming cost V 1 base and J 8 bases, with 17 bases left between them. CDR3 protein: CASSQGAGNLGGYTF. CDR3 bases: TGTGCCAGCAGCCAAGGCGCAGGGAATTTAGGCGGCTACACCTTC.

As DNA, the CDR3 is TGTGCCAGCAGCTTAGAGGCAGGTCTGGCGACCCAGTACTTC. It encodes CASSLEAGLATQYF. The chain joins TRBV13 to TRBJ2-5; no definite D call. Per the germline V gene, CDR1 is PRHDT and CDR2 is FYEKMQ (reference sequence). The CDR3 runs 14 residues. Trimming pared 1 base from V and 7 bases from J, leaving 13 bases between.

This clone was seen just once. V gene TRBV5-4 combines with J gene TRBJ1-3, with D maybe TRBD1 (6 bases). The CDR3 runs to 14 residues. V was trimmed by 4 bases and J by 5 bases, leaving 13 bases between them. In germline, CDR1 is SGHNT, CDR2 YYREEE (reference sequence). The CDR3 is CASSADSLRNTIYF. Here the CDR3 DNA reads TGTGCCAGCAGCGCGGACAGTTTGAGAAACACCATATATTTT. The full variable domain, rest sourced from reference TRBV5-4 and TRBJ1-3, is ETGVTQSPTHLIKTRGQQVTLRCSSQSGHNTVSWYQQALGQGPQFIFQYYREEENGRGNFPPRFSGLQFPNYSSELNVNALELDDSALYLCASSADSLRNTIYFGEGSWLTVV.

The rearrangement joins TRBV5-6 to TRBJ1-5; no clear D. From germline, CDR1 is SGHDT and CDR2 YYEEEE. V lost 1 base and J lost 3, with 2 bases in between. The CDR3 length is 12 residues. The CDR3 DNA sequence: TGTGCCAGCAGCTTGATCAATCAGCCCCAGCATTTT. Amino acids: CASSLINQPQHF.

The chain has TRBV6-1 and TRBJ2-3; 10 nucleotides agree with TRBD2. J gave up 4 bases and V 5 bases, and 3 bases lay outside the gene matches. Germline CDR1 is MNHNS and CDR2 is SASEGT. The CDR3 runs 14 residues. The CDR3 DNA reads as TGTGCCAGCAGTTTAGCGGGAGGAGCAGATACGCAGTATTTT. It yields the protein CASSLAGGADTQYF.

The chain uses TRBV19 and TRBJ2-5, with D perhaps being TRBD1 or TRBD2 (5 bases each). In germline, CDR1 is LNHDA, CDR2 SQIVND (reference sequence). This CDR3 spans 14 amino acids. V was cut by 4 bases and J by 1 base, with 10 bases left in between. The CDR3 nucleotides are TGTGCCAGTAGTAGCCGGGGCTTCCAAGAGACCCAGTACTTC. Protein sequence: CASSSRGFQETQYF.

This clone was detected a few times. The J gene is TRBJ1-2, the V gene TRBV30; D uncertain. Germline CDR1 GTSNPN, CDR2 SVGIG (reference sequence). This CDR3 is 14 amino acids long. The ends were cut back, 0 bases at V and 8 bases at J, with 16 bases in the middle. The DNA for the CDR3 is TGTGCCTGGAGTGTACGAGGTTTGGTGGTAGGCTACACCTTC. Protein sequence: CAWSVRGLVVGYTF. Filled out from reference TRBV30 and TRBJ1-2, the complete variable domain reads SQTIHQWPATLVQPVGSPLSLECTVEGTSNPNLYWYRQAAGRGLQLLFYSVGIGQISSEVPQNLSASRPQDRQFILSSKKLLLSDSGFYLCAWSVRGLVVGYTFGSGTRLTVV.

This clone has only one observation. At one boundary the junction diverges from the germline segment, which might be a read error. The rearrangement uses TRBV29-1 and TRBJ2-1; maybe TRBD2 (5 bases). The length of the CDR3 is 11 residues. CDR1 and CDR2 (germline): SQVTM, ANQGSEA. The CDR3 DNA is TGCAGCCTGGTAGTTGGGAGTTTGGTTCTCTTC. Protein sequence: CSLVVGSLVLF.

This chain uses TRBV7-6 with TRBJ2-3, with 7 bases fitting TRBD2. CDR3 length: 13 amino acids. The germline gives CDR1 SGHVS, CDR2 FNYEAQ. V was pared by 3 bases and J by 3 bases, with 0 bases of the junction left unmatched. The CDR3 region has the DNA TGTGCCAGCAGCTTCGGGAGGACAGATACGCAGTATTTT. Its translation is CASSFGRTDTQYF.

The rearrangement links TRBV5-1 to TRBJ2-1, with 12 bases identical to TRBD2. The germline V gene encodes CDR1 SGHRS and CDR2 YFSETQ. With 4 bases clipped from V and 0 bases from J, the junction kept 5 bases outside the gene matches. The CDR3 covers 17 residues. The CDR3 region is CASSAPGLAGSYNEQFF. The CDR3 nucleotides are TGCGCCAGCAGCGCCCCGGGACTAGCGGGCTCCTACAATGAGCAGTTCTTC.

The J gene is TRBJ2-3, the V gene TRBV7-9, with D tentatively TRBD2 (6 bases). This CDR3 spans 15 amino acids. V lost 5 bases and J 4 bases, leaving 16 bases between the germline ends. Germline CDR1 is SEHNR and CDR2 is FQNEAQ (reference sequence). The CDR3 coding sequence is TGTGCCAGCAGCCATCCGGGAGTTGGGGCAGATACGCAGTATTTT. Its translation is CASSHPGVGADTQYF.

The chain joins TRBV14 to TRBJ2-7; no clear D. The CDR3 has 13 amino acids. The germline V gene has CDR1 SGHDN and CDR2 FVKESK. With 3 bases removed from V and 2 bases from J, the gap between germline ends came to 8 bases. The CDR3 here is CASSHTVTYEQYF. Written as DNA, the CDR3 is TGTGCCAGCAGCCATACGGTGACCTACGAGCAGTACTTC.

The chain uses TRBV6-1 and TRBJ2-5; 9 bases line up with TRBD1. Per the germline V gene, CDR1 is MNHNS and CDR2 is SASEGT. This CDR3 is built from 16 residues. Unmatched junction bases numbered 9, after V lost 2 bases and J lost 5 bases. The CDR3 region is CASSEMATGGLETQYF. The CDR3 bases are TGTGCCAGCAGTGAAATGGCAACAGGGGGCCTGGAGACCCAGTACTTC.

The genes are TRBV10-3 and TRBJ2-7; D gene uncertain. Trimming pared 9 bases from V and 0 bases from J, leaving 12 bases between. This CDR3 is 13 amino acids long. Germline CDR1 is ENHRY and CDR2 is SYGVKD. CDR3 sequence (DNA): TGTGCCATTGGCGTAGATTTCTCCTACGAGCAGTACTTC. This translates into CAIGVDFSYEQYF.

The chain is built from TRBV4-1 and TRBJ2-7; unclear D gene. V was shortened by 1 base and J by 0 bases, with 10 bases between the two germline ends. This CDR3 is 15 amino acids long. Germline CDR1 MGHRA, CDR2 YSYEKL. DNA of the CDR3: TGCGCCAGCAGCCAAGTCCCCGGCGGCTCCTACGAGCAGTACTTC. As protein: CASSQVPGGSYEQYF.

CDR3: CATRGATNTGELFF. CDR3 nucleotide sequence: TGTGCCACCAGGGGCGCAACCAACACCGGGGAGCTGTTTTTT. The chain recombines TRBV28 with TRBJ2-2, with D maybe TRBD1 (6 bases). This CDR3 is 14 amino acids long. With 10 bases removed from V and 2 bases from J, the gap between germline ends came to 14 bases. Per germline, CDR1 MDHEN and CDR2 SYDVKM.

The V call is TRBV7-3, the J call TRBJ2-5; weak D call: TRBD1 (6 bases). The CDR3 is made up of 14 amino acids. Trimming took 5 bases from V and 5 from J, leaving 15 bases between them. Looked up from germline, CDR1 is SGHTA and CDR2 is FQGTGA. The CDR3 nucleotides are TGTGCCAGCAGCCCAGAAGGGGGTAGCGAGACCCAGTACTTC. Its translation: CASSPEGGSETQYF.

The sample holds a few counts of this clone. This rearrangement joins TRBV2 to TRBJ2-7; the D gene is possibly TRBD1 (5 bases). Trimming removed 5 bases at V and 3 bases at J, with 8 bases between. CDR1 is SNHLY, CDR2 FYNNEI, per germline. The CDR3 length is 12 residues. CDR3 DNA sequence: TGTGCCAGCAGTTTGACAGTCTACGAGCAGTACTTC. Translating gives CASSLTVYEQYF.

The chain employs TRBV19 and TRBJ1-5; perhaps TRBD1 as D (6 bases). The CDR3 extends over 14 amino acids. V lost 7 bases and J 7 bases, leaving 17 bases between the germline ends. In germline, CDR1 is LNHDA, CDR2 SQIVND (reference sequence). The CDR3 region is CASTKQGSGQPQHF. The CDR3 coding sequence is TGTGCCAGTACCAAACAGGGTTCGGGGCAGCCCCAGCATTTT.

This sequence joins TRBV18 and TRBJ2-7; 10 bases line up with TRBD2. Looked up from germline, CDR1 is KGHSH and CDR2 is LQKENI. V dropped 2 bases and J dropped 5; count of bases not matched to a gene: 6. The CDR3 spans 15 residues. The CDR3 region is CASSPGAGGPHEQYF. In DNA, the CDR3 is TGTGCCAGCTCACCAGGAGCGGGAGGGCCCCACGAGCAGTACTTC.

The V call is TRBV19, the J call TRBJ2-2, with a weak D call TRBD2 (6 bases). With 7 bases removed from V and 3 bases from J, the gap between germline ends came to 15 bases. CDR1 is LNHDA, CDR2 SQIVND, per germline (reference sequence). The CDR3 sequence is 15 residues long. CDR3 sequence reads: CASMGREMDTGELFF. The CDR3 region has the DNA TGTGCCAGTATGGGGCGGGAAATGGACACCGGGGAGCTGTTTTTT.

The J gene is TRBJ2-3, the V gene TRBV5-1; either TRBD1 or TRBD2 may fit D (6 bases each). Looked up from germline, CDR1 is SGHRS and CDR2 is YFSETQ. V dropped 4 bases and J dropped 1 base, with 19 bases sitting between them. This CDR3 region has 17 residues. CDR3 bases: TGCGCCAGCAGCCCTGAGATGGGGGGCTGGGGCACAGATACGCAGTATTTT. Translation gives CASSPEMGGWGTDTQYF.

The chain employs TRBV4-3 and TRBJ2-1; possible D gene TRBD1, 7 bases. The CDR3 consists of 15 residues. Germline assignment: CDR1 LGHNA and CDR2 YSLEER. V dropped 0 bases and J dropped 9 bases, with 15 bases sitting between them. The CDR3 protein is CASSQDQGGGVEQFF. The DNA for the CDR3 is TGCGCCAGCAGCCAAGACCAGGGGGGTGGGGTTGAGCAGTTCTTC.